This T cell receptor (beta chain) appears in the sequencing data of a study of control samples from healthy donors and cancer patients. Assay used: immunoSEQ multiplex PCR; TCRdb lists only in-frame clones, some missing. The sample yields about 110,000 clones, roughly 89% seen once. The CDR3 is 16 residues long. From germline, CDR1 is SGHKS and CDR2 YYEKEE (reference sequence). The V gene end was trimmed by 1 base and the J gene end by 3 bases; junction bases not matched to a gene: 4. This TCR came from a woman in her fifties or sixties in good health. Sequencing used blood. The J gene is TRBJ2-2, the V gene TRBV5-5; 9 nucleotides line up with TRBD1. The CDR3 reads CASSLRQGVYTGELFF. The CDR3, as DNA: TGTGCCAGCAGCTTGCGACAGGGGGTTTACACCGGGGAGCTGTTTTTT. Full variable domain (outside the CDR3, taken from reference TRBV5-5 and TRBJ2-2): DAGVTQSPTHLIKTRGQQVTLRCSPISGHKSVSWYQQVLGQGPQFIFQYYEKEERGRGNFPDRFSARQFPNYSSELNVNALLLGDSALYLCASSLRQGVYTGELFFGEGSRLTVL.